The 10 T cell receptor beta chains presented below share a single source sample, sequenced in a study of shared clonotypes between healthy human individuals. Only CD45RO-negative cells positively selected for CCR7 counted as naive CD8 cells, so terminally differentiated effector memory CD45RA+ cells were excluded. Assay: immunoSEQ multiplex PCR; the TCRdb copy retains only in-frame clones and omits some. The repertoire holds about 820,000 clones, with more than 85% as singletons. The specimen was naive CD8+ T cells sorted from blood. The source is a man in his thirties or forties in good health.

This clone was observed a single time. J is TRBJ2-2 and V is TRBV27; no clear D gene. V lost 2 bases to trimming and J lost 1 base, with 8 bases between them. Germline V gene data show CDR1 as MNHEY and CDR2 as SMNVEV (reference sequence). The CDR3 runs 15 residues. The CDR3 protein is CASSLPNLNTGELFF. The CDR3 DNA sequence: TGTGCCAGCAGTTTACCGAACTTGAACACCGGGGAGCTGTTTTTT.

This clone is a singleton in its sample. The chain uses TRBV7-7 and TRBJ2-7; D perhaps matches TRBD2 (6 bases). The CDR3 sequence is 13 residues long. V was trimmed by 5 bases and J by 4 bases, leaving 12 bases between them. The V gene's germline CDR1 is SSHAT and CDR2 FNYEAQ (reference sequence). DNA of the CDR3: TGTGCCAGCAGCGCGTCAGGGACTTACGAGCAGTACTTC. Translating gives CASSASGTYEQYF.

The rearrangement joins TRBV6-1 to TRBJ2-1, with D possibly TRBD2 on 6 matching bases. V was cut by 2 bases and J by 2 bases, with 13 bases left in between. Germline V gene lookup returns CDR1 MNHNS and CDR2 SASEGT. The CDR3 contains 16 residues. The CDR3, as DNA: TGTGCCAGCAGTGAATTAGCGGACCAGACCTACAATGAGCAGTTCTTC. It yields the protein CASSELADQTYNEQFF.

This chain uses TRBV11-2 with TRBJ2-1; TRBD1 or TRBD2 may be the D gene (5 bases each). Per germline, CDR1 SGHAT and CDR2 FQNNGV. V was trimmed by 3 bases and J by 2 bases, leaving 17 bases between them. The CDR3 consists of 17 residues. The CDR3 region is CASSFGPLGTPYNEQFF. The CDR3 DNA follows: TGTGCCAGCAGCTTTGGACCCTTGGGGACCCCCTACAATGAGCAGTTCTTC.

This clone was found once. The V gene is TRBV11-3, the J gene TRBJ2-7; the match to TRBD1 covers 7 bases. Trimming removed 1 base from V and 7 bases from J; junction bases left unmatched: 4. Germline assignment: CDR1 SGHNT and CDR2 YENEEA. This CDR3 is 13 amino acids long. CDR3 DNA sequence: TGTGCCAGCAGCTTAGGACAGGGCCGGGAGCAGTACTTC. This translates into CASSLGQGREQYF. Together with reference TRBV11-3 and TRBJ2-7, the CDR3 gives the full variable domain: EAGVVQSPRYKIIEKKQPVAFWCNPISGHNTLYWYLQNLGQGPELLIRYENEEAVDDSQLPKDRFSAERLKGVDSTLKIQPAELGDSAVYLCASSLGQGREQYFGPGTRLTVT.

The chain employs TRBV7-2 and TRBJ2-1; D may match TRBD1 or TRBD2 (5 bases each). CDR1 is SGHTA and CDR2 is FQGNSA in the germline V gene. CDR3 length equals 16 residues. Trimming left V 0 bases short and J 8 bases short, with 17 bases between. DNA of the CDR3: TGTGCCAGCAGCTTAGCGCTGGTTCTGGGGGAACATGAGCAGTTCTTC. The encoded protein is CASSLALVLGEHEQFF. The full variable domain, completed using reference TRBV7-2 and TRBJ2-1, is GAGVSQSPSNKVTEKGKDVELRCDPISGHTALYWYRQSLGQGLEFLIYFQGNSAPDKSGLPSDRFSAERTGGSVSTLTIQRTQQEDSAVYLCASSLALVLGEHEQFFGPGTRLTVL.

The CDR3 protein is CASSLLDAVHEQYF. In nucleotides, the CDR3 is TGTGCCAGCAGTCTACTGGACGCGGTCCACGAGCAGTACTTC. This chain connects TRBV6-5 to TRBJ2-7; D unresolved. Trimming stripped 5 bases from V and 5 bases from J, with 16 bases between. Germline V gene data show CDR1 as MNHEY and CDR2 as SVGAGI. The CDR3 consists of 14 residues.

The gene calls are TRBV7-2 and TRBJ2-2; TRBD2 matches at 12 bases. Germline CDR1 is SGHTA and CDR2 is FQGNSA. With V trimmed by 8 bases and J by 5 bases, 9 bases remained unmatched. This CDR3 region has 16 residues. This chain's CDR3 is CASGRLAGVGTGELFF. The CDR3 DNA reads as TGTGCCAGCGGGCGACTAGCGGGAGTAGGAACCGGGGAGCTGTTTTTT.

The chain combines TRBV28 with TRBJ1-3, with unresolved D. This CDR3 is 15 amino acids long. Germline CDR1 and CDR2: MDHEN and SYDVKM. Trimming cost V 3 bases and J 4 bases, with 13 bases left between them. CDR3 sequence reads: CASSLVRSDGNTIYF. The CDR3 DNA follows: TGTGCCAGCAGTTTGGTCAGGTCGGACGGAAACACCATATATTTT. The full variable domain, with the rest looked up from reference TRBV28 and TRBJ1-3, is DVKVTQSSRYLVKRTGEKVFLECVQDMDHENMFWYRQDPGLGLRLIYFSYDVKMKEKGDIPEGYSVSREKKERFSLILESASTNQTSMYLCASSLVRSDGNTIYFGEGSWLTVV.

The chain is built from TRBV6-5 and TRBJ2-7; D call uncertain. The CDR3 is 13 amino acids. V was pared by 2 bases and J by 3 bases, with 8 bases between. Germline V CDR1 and CDR2: MNHEY, SVGAGI. The DNA of the CDR3 is TGTGCCAGCAGTTACAGGGCGTTCTACGAGCAGTACTTC. Amino acid sequence: CASSYRAFYEQYF.